One TCR beta chain is described in this entry. This entry comes from a study of monozygotic twins with inflammatory bowel disease. TCRdb reprocessed the 5' RACE reads, with one entry per CDR3 protein and no DNA. Its table records roughly 150,000 distinct CDR3 sequences. The CDR3 is made up of 14 amino acids. The rearrangement uses TRBV12-3 or TRBV12-4 and TRBJ2-1; TCRdb names TRBD1, which stays unverified in the absence of DNA. The sample comprised blood. This clonotype was obtained from a human donor with ulcerative colitis or Crohn's disease, or a healthy co-twin of an affected twin (not recorded which). CDR3 protein: CASRPGGAYNEQFF.